The subject of this entry is one TCR beta chain. Between the trimmed V and J ends, which lost 2 bases and 3 bases, there was a span of 10 bases. The CDR3 length is 13 residues. From germline, CDR1 is SQVTM and CDR2 ANQGSEA. Using immunoSEQ multiplex PCR, the repertoire was profiled, and TCRdb retains in-frame clones only, with some absent. This sample yields some 60,000 clones, of which 91% are seen a single time; roughly 3.5% belongs to the top ten. This record belongs to a study of T cell changes during pregnancy in multiple sclerosis. The chain is built from TRBV29-1 and TRBJ1-2; D is possibly TRBD1 (6 bases). This TCR derives from a female donor in good health, enrolled as a control in a pregnancy study. The specimen comprised peripheral blood, sampled after pregnancy. The CDR3 is CSVEQGRYYGYTF. Here the CDR3 DNA reads TGCAGCGTTGAACAGGGGCGGTACTATGGCTACACCTTC.